The 21 T cell receptor beta chains in this list originate from one sample, sequenced in a study of T cell responses to AZD1222 COVID-19 vaccine. Clones were sequenced by immunoSEQ multiplex PCR, and TCRdb holds only the in-frame ones, with some missing. The table records around 160,000 clones, 82% of them present only once. The material sequenced was peripheral blood, taken on day 0 of MenACWY control vaccination. The receptors here all came from an adult in good health.

This CDR3 reads CASSISPQGQGSNQPQHF. CDR3 coding DNA: TGTGCCAGTAGTATATCCCCACAGGGGCAGGGTAGCAATCAGCCCCAGCATTTT. The rearrangement uses TRBV19 and TRBJ1-5, with TRBD1 matching 7 bases. In germline, CDR1 is LNHDA, CDR2 SQIVND (reference sequence). The CDR3 covers 18 residues. V was pared by 2 bases and J by 0 bases, with 10 bases of the junction left unmatched.

The chain combines TRBV7-6 with TRBJ1-6; TRBD1 matches 9 bases. Germline trimming cut 5 bases from V and 6 bases from J; bases unmatched to any gene: 5. This CDR3 region has 15 residues. Germline values: CDR1 SGHVS, CDR2 FNYEAQ. The DNA for the CDR3 is TGTGCCAGCAGCCTGGGACAGGGCATTAATTCACCCCTCCACTTT. Protein: CASSLGQGINSPLHF.

This clone came up once. The V and J genes are TRBV3-1 (or the pseudogene TRBV3-2) and TRBJ2-2; no firm D call. V was shortened by 4 bases and J by 0 bases, with 6 bases between the two germline ends. CDR1 and CDR2 from the germline V gene are LGHDT and YNNKEL (reference sequence). The CDR3 has 14 amino acids. CDR3 bases: TGTGCCAGCAGCCCCGCATCGAACACCGGGGAGCTGTTTTTT. It yields the protein CASSPASNTGELFF.

This clone appeared a single time. The chain has TRBV15 and TRBJ1-2; 8 bases are shared with TRBD1. Germline CDR1 LNHNV, CDR2 YYDKDF (reference sequence). The V and J ends lost 8 bases and 4 bases, in that order; junction bases with no gene match: 9. CDR3 size: 14 residues. CDR3 nucleotide sequence: TGTGCCACCCTCCCCGACAGGGGCCCCTATGGCTACACCTTC. Protein product: CATLPDRGPYGYTF.

This clone has only one observation. The chain employs TRBV12-3 or TRBV12-4 and TRBJ2-5; D might be TRBD1 or TRBD2, each matching 5 bases. This CDR3 contains 11 residues. V was cut by 4 bases and J by 12 bases, with 12 bases left in between. CDR3 amino acids: CASSSPGPKYF. DNA of the CDR3: TGTGCCAGCAGTTCTCCGGGGCCGAAGTACTTC.

The rearrangement uses TRBV4-1 and TRBJ2-5; possible D gene TRBD1, 5 bases. The CDR3 contains 15 residues. V gave up 0 bases and J gave up 2 bases, with 10 bases separating them. Germline V gives CDR1 MGHRA, CDR2 YSYEKL. The CDR3 DNA sequence: TGCGCCAGCAGCCAAGAAGCAGGGCTACAAGAGACCCAGTACTTC. This translates into CASSQEAGLQETQYF.

V is TRBV5-1 and J is TRBJ1-1, with TRBD1 identical over 7 bases. Trimming at V came to 3 bases and at J to 3 bases, leaving 26 bases not matched to a gene. The CDR3 spans 21 residues. The V gene's germline CDR1 is SGHRS and CDR2 YFSETQ. In DNA form, the CDR3 reads TGCGCCAGCAGCTCCGGGAAGATACGATTAGGACACAGGGGTTCGGACACTGAAGCTTTCTTT. This codes for CASSSGKIRLGHRGSDTEAFF.

About this clone: This sample also contains other DNA sequences that code for the same CDR3. V and J are TRBV7-3 and TRBJ2-1, with D unclear. Trimming stripped 1 base from V and 4 bases from J, with 5 bases between. Germline CDR1 SGHTA, CDR2 FQGTGA. CDR3 length: 13 residues. Here the CDR3 DNA reads TGTGCCAGCAGCTTAAACAGTTACAATGAGCAGTTCTTC. Translated: CASSLNSYNEQFF.

The chain recombines TRBV5-5 with TRBJ2-1; 7 nucleotides agree with TRBD2. From germline, CDR1 is SGHKS and CDR2 YYEKEE (reference sequence). The ends lost 4 bases at V and 2 bases at J; junction bases unmatched: 9. The CDR3 sequence is 16 residues long. CDR3 protein: CASSQSSGTTYNEQFF. In DNA form, the CDR3 reads TGTGCCAGCAGCCAGAGTTCCGGGACTACCTACAATGAGCAGTTCTTC.

The rearrangement links TRBV15 to TRBJ2-1; D is undetermined. The CDR3 is 14 residues long. CDR1 is LNHNV and CDR2 is YYDKDF in the germline V gene (reference sequence). The V end lost 3 bases, the J end lost 6 bases, and 12 bases lay between the germline ends. CDR3 sequence reads: CATSRVRATNEQFF. Here the CDR3 DNA reads TGTGCCACCAGCAGGGTTCGGGCCACCAATGAGCAGTTCTTC.

The table lists this clone with a count of one. The chain uses TRBV14 and TRBJ1-4; 7 bases agree with TRBD1. CDR3 length: 13 residues. Trimming removed 4 bases from V and 8 bases from J; junction bases left unmatched: 4. Germline CDR1 and CDR2: SGHDN and FVKESK. CDR3 protein: CASSRQGWEKLFF. The CDR3 DNA follows: TGTGCCAGCAGCCGACAGGGATGGGAAAAACTGTTTTTT.

CDR3 sequence reads: CASSTSVSPLEAFF. As DNA, the CDR3 is TGTGCCAGCAGTACAAGCGTGAGCCCCCTTGAAGCTTTCTTT. J is TRBJ1-1 and V is TRBV25-1; no reliable D call. This CDR3 is 14 amino acids long. V lost 5 bases to trimming and J lost 7 bases, with 17 bases between them. CDR1 is MGHDK and CDR2 is SYGVNS in the germline V gene.

This clone was seen only once. The chain recombines TRBV14 with TRBJ1-1; D is possibly TRBD1 (5 bases). V was shortened by 1 base and J by 4 bases, with 10 bases between the two germline ends. The CDR3 has 14 amino acids. Germline-derived CDR1 and CDR2 are SGHDN and FVKESK. Here the CDR3 DNA reads TGTGCCAGCAGCCAAGGGGGGATGGGCACTGAAGCTTTCTTT. Its protein product is CASSQGGMGTEAFF. The full variable domain, its missing parts supplied by reference TRBV14 and TRBJ1-1, is EAGVTQFPSHSVIEKGQTVTLRCDPISGHDNLYWYRRVMGKEIKFLLHFVKESKQDESGMPNNRFLAERTGGTYSTLKVQPAELEDSGVYFCASSQGGMGTEAFFGQGTRLTVV.

This chain connects TRBV6-1 to TRBJ1-6; D is uncertain. Germline-derived CDR1 and CDR2 are MNHNS and SASEGT. This CDR3 spans 18 amino acids. With 2 bases removed from V and 0 bases from J, the gap between germline ends came to 14 bases. This CDR3 is CASSEYSLQGSYNSPLHF. CDR3 in DNA: TGTGCCAGCAGTGAATACAGCTTACAAGGCTCCTATAATTCACCCCTCCACTTT.

The chain recombines TRBV11-2 with TRBJ2-2; 8 nucleotides agree with TRBD2. Germline values: CDR1 SGHAT, CDR2 FQNNGV. The CDR3 contains 17 residues. Germline trimming cut 8 bases from V and 1 base from J; bases unmatched to any gene: 12. CDR3 amino acids: CASRPRRGGLNTGELFF. In nucleotides, the CDR3 is TGTGCCAGCCGCCCCCGTCGCGGGGGGCTGAACACCGGGGAGCTGTTTTTT. The full variable domain, with the rest looked up from reference TRBV11-2 and TRBJ2-2, is EAGVAQSPRYKIIEKRQSVAFWCNPISGHATLYWYQQILGQGPKLLIQFQNNGVVDDSQLPKDRFSAERLKGVDSTLKIQPAKLEDSAVYLCASRPRRGGLNTGELFFGEGSRLTVL.

The genes are TRBV2 and TRBJ2-5; a weak D match, TRBD2 (5 bases). This CDR3 has 11 amino acids. V lost 6 bases, J lost 3 bases, and 5 bases lay in between. Germline V gives CDR1 SNHLY, CDR2 FYNNEI. The CDR3 sequence: CASRLEETQYF. CDR3 DNA sequence: TGTGCCAGCAGACTAGAAGAGACCCAGTACTTC. Filled out from reference TRBV2 and TRBJ2-5, the complete variable domain reads EPEVTQTPSHQVTQMGQEVILRCVPISNHLYFYWYRQILGQKVEFLVSFYNNEISEKSEIFDDQFSVERPDGSNFTLKIRSTKLEDSAMYFCASRLEETQYFGPGTRLLVL.

J is TRBJ1-2 and V is TRBV3-1 (or the pseudogene TRBV3-2), with unresolved D. The CDR3 is 13 amino acids. Between the trimmed V and J ends, which lost 5 bases and 10 bases, there was a span of 17 bases. Germline V gene sequence: CDR1 LGHDT, CDR2 YNNKEL (reference sequence). CDR3 protein: CASSVAELGYYTF. The CDR3 DNA is TGTGCCAGCAGCGTCGCTGAGCTGGGTTACTACACCTTC.

The V call is TRBV27, the J call TRBJ2-1; no clear D. CDR1 and CDR2 (germline): MNHEY, SMNVEV (reference sequence). The CDR3 is made up of 13 amino acids. Trimming took 3 bases from V and 5 from J, leaving 8 bases between them. The CDR3 nucleotides are TGTGCCAGCAGTTTTCAACAGAACAATGAGCAGTTCTTC. It is translated as CASSFQQNNEQFF.

This chain uses TRBV25-1 with TRBJ1-1; possibly TRBD1 for D (6 bases). Germline CDR1 and CDR2: MGHDK and SYGVNS. The CDR3 sequence is 15 residues long. Trimming removed 1 base at V and 10 bases at J, with 19 bases between. CDR3 nucleotide sequence: TGTGCCAGCAGTGAATGGGGGGGGCAGTTAGGCGTAGCTTTCTTT. Protein sequence: CASSEWGGQLGVAFF.

The chain couples TRBV11-2 to TRBJ1-5; TRBD1 matches 8 bases. The germline gives CDR1 SGHAT, CDR2 FQNNGV. This CDR3 contains 14 residues. J gave up 3 bases and V 5 bases, and 3 bases lay outside the gene matches. DNA of the CDR3: TGTGCCAGCAGCACACAGGGGGTCAATCAGCCCCAGCATTTT. Translated, it gives CASSTQGVNQPQHF.

The chain combines TRBV5-1 with TRBJ1-4; D is unclear. V was cut by 0 bases and J by 8 bases, with 11 bases left in between. The CDR3 is 14 amino acids. Germline V lookup: CDR1 SGHRS, CDR2 YFSETQ. CDR3 loop: CASSLGRTVEKLFF. DNA of the CDR3: TGCGCCAGCAGCTTGGGTCGGACGGTGGAAAAACTGTTTTTT.